This T cell receptor beta chain was sequenced for a study of blood T cell repertoires in COVID-19 (dated by TCRdb to about 2020). About the investigation overall: The collaborator samples originated in the United States, Italy and Spain and spanned the acute and convalescent phases of COVID-19. The dataset comprised deeply sampled blood TCRbeta repertoires from subjects exposed to, actively infected with, or recovered from COVID-19. The material from the prospective study consisted of cDNA or gDNA derived from T cells, B-cell-depleted T cells, or PBMCs. Nearly every sample came with metadata listing a de-identified subject ID, COVID-19 status, age in years and sex. HLA class I and class II types, where available, came from metadata supplied by the sample provider rather than from assay-based typing. The repertoires were released in a freely available public database meant as a resource for research on the immune response to SARS-CoV-2. The samples were drawn from two sources: the first 160 participants of the ongoing ImmuneRACE study, and fewer than 1,500 subjects contributed by 6 global collaborators.

What the authors observed across the whole study: Clinical and demographic metadata were provided uncurated, with the amount varying by source and participant.

Deletion took 4 bases off V and 7 bases off J, with a span of 8 bases between the germline ends. CDR1 and CDR2, per the germline V gene, are MRHNA and SNTAGT. The CDR3, from cysteine to phenylalanine, totals 13 residues. The sequence is cut down to CDR3 DNA, 39 bases in frame from base 1. One collaborating source in Seattle enrolled patients while the patients were actively infected and followed the patients over time throughout the course of disease. Each collaborating institution followed its own protocols to collect whole blood in K2EDTA tubes. For TCRbeta analysis, collaborators shipped samples in one of three forms: frozen whole blood, isolated PBMCs, or DNA extracted from either of those sample types. To note about this clone: What this receptor recognizes is not known. No per-base quality is available; no much larger clone lies one base away.

TCRbeta CDR3 regions were amplified from genomic DNA by means of the immunoSEQ Assay, a bias-controlled multiplex PCR. Per the original workflow: The number of nucleated cells in each sample was estimated by amplification of reference gene primers within the assay. To quantify the absolute abundance of each unique TCRbeta CDR3 rearrangement, sequence reads were collapsed and filtered. For each sample, productive Simpson clonality was calculated as the square root of Simpson's diversity index over productive rearrangements. TCRdb's version of the immuneACCESS table is confined to in-frame rearrangements and falls short of the full clone set. An unresolved V gene accounts for under half of the shortfall where checked; the remainder is of unknown origin. V, J and clone size derive from that table, while D and trimming were established from the DNA sequence. The sample table lists tens of thousands of clones, 76% of them with a count of one. The ten top clones hold about 15% of the sample.

The chain is assembled from TRBV6-4 and TRBJ1-6, with TRBD1 perhaps the D gene, on 6 matching bases. The source material was peripheral blood. This sequence was found in a man in his 60s with COVID-19, enrolled during active disease. The DNA sequence follows: TGTGCCAGCAGTGGGACAGAGAATTCACCCCTCCACTTT. Translated, this gives CASSGTENSPLHF.